A selection of T cell receptor beta chains follows, all from one sample in a study of cytomegalovirus exposure and HLA in healthy donors. TCRdb's table, derived via immunoSEQ multiplex PCR, lists solely in-frame clones and lacks some. The sample shows 100,000 to 140,000 clones, about 80% of them seen only once. The sequencing input was PBMCs. The receptors shown here come from a man aged 25 to 40 in good health and CMV-seronegative. Each CDR3 is given with its conserved first and last residue. Each record gives: CDR3 length, clone size, D gene, V gene, J gene, CDR3 DNA, CDR3 protein. D genes are given only for firm matches. Clone size is stated in some rows and not others, as once, few, many or a class when expanded.

>16|NA|TRBD1|TRBV11-2|TRBJ1-2
TGTGTCAGCAGCTTCGGGACAGGGACGAATTTGTATGGCTACACCTTC
CVSSFGTGTNLYGYTF
>15|NA|NA|TRBV2|TRBJ2-7
TGTGCCAGCAGTGTAGGTGGGAGTAGTTCCTACGAGCAGTACTTC
CASSVGGSSSYEQYF
>13|NA|NA|TRBV15|TRBJ1-1
TGTGCCACGTCTTTGTTGAGTGCCACTGAAGCTTTCTTT
CATSLLSATEAFF
>11|NA|NA|TRBV2|TRBJ2-7
TGTGCCTGTCAAGGGGTCCACGAGCAGTACTTC
CACQGVHEQYF
>15|NA|NA|TRBV6-5|TRBJ2-7
TGTGCCAGCAGTTACAGGGGTCAGGGGAGCTACGAGCAGTACTTC
CASSYRGQGSYEQYF
>15|NA|TRBD1|TRBV2|TRBJ2-3
TGTGCCAGCAGGACCGGGACAGGGGTCCCAGATACGCAGTATTTT
CASRTGTGVPDTQYF
>16|NA|TRBD2|TRBV11-3|TRBJ2-2
TGTGCCAGCAGCACTAGGGGACTAGCGGGAGCCGGGGAGCTGTTTTTT
CASSTRGLAGAGELFF
>13|NA|TRBD1|TRBV6-5|TRBJ1-4
TGTGCCAGCTGGGACAGGACTAATGAAAAACTGTTTTTT
CASWDRTNEKLFF
>14|few|NA|TRBV13|TRBJ2-5
TGTGCCAGCAGCTTAGGTGGGGGCGGAGAGACCCAGTACTTC
CASSLGGGGETQYF
>16|NA|NA|TRBV9|TRBJ2-5
TGTGCCAGCAGCGCCTCTCCGGGACACTCCCGGGAGACCCAGTACTTC
CASSASPGHSRETQYF
>18|NA|TRBD1|TRBV5-1|TRBJ2-5
TGCGCCAGCAGCTTGGCGACGTCTTGGGGACAGGCCCAAGAGACCCAGTACTTC
CASSLATSWGQAQETQYF
>16|NA|NA|TRBV9|TRBJ1-3
TGTGCCAGCAGCCCTCAGACAGGTAGCTCTGGAAACACCATATATTTT
CASSPQTGSSGNTIYF
>15|NA|NA|TRBV27|TRBJ1-3
TGTGCCAGCAGCCAAAGCGGGAGAGGTGGAAACACCATATATTTT
CASSQSGRGGNTIYF
>15|many|NA|TRBV18|TRBJ2-1
TGTGCCAGCTCACCCCCTGACAGCACCCGCAATGAGCAGTTCTTC
CASSPPDSTRNEQFF
>11|few|NA|TRBV2|TRBJ2-2
TGTGCCAGCAGGGCGGCCGGGGAGCTGTTTTTT
CASRAAGELFF
>14|NA|NA|TRBV30|TRBJ1-2
TGTGCCTGGAGGGCAGAACAGGCCTCTGGTGGCTACACCTTC
CAWRAEQASGGYTF